A single sample gave rise to the 25 T cell receptor beta chains below, sequenced in a study of human T cells and chemical hapten exposure. TCRdb redid the calling of the 5' RACE reads with MiXCR, one entry per CDR3 protein. This table holds about 140,000 distinct CDR3 sequences, roughly 4.1% found once. Total RNA was extracted from unfractionated whole blood. All receptors derive from a female donor in good health.

This clonotype was detected many times. V usage is TRBV5-1 and J usage is TRBJ1-1; 8 bases match TRBD1. The ends lost 4 bases at V and 3 bases at J; junction bases unmatched: 8. The CDR3 contains 15 residues. Germline CDR1 SGHRS, CDR2 YFSETQ. CDR3 sequence: CASSRRQGRYTEAFF. In DNA, the CDR3 is TGCGCCAGCAGCAGGAGACAGGGGCGCTACACTGAAGCTTTCTTT. Complete variable domain (other parts from reference TRBV5-1 and TRBJ1-1): KAGVTQTPRYLIKTRGQQVTLSCSPISGHRSVSWYQQTPGQGLQFLFEYFSETQRNKGNFPGRFSGRQFSNSRSEMNVSTLELGDSALYLCASSRRQGRYTEAFFGQGTRLTVV.

The table lists this clonotype with many counts. The rearrangement joins TRBV2 to TRBJ2-2, with 8 bases aligning to TRBD1. V shed 7 bases and J 7 bases; nucleotides not matched to a gene: 20. The CDR3 runs 18 residues. CDR1 and CDR2 from the germline V gene are SNHLY and FYNNEI. CDR3 nucleotides: TGTGCCAGCAACATTCACGGGACAGGCGTAGGATCGGGCGGGGAGCTGTTTTTT. Its protein product is CASNIHGTGVGSGGELFF.

At least ten counts were recorded for this clonotype. The rearrangement uses TRBV4-3 and TRBJ2-2; tentative D call: TRBD1 (5 bases). V lost 8 bases, J lost 5 bases, and 15 bases lay in between. Germline V gene lookup returns CDR1 LGHNA and CDR2 YSLEER. The CDR3 length is 14 residues. Here the CDR3 DNA reads TGCGCCAGCGCAGGGTCGTTGTGGACCGGGGAGCTGTTTTTT. It is translated as CASAGSLWTGELFF.

There are many counts of this clonotype. This chain links TRBV29-1 with TRBJ1-2; 9 bases map to TRBD1. The CDR3 covers 13 residues. V lost 3 bases, J lost 8 bases, and 7 bases stayed unmatched. The V gene's germline CDR1 is SQVTM and CDR2 ANQGSEA. CDR3 protein: CSVEGQGVEGYTF. The CDR3 region has the DNA TGCAGCGTTGAGGGACAGGGTGTGGAAGGCTACACCTTC.

This clonotype was counted many times. The V gene is TRBV20-1, the J gene TRBJ2-3; D ambiguous. V lost 6 bases and J lost 4, with 14 bases in between. The germline V gene encodes CDR1 DFQATT and CDR2 SNEGSKA (reference sequence). CDR3 length: 13 residues. DNA of the CDR3: TGCAGTGCGCCCAGGTGGCCCTCAGATACGCAGTATTTT. Its translation is CSAPRWPSDTQYF.

This clonotype was picked up many times. The genes are TRBV20-1 and TRBJ2-7; 10 bases match TRBD2. The CDR3 sequence is 16 residues long. Germline CDR1 reads DFQATT; CDR2 reads SNEGSKA (reference sequence). With V trimmed by 3 bases and J by 3 bases, 11 bases remained unmatched. CDR3 protein: CSARGTSGVSLYEQYF. In DNA form, the CDR3 reads TGCAGTGCTAGGGGCACTAGCGGGGTTTCTCTCTACGAGCAGTACTTC.

This clonotype has a handful of counts. Possible read error: a much larger clone is one base away. The chain employs TRBV4-1 and TRBJ1-3; TRBD1 might be the D (5 bases). The CDR3 has 15 residues. The germline V gene encodes CDR1 MGHRA and CDR2 YSYEKL. CDR3 DNA sequence: TGCGCCAGCAGCACAAGTAGGGGTTCTGGAACCACCATATATTTT. It encodes CASSTSRGSGTTIYF.

This clonotype occurred many times. This sequence joins TRBV7-9 and TRBJ1-1, with 9 bases identical to TRBD1. The germline V gene encodes CDR1 SEHNR and CDR2 FQNEAQ (reference sequence). J was trimmed by 9 bases and V by 9 bases; bases with no gene match: 8. There are 12 residues in the CDR3. CDR3 loop: CARIQGAFKAFF. CDR3 bases: TGTGCCAGGATACAGGGGGCGTTTAAAGCTTTCTTT.

In its sample, this clonotype was seen many times. The V call is TRBV3-1, the J call TRBJ2-3, with D tentatively TRBD1 (5 bases). The CDR3 loop spans 13 amino acids. V dropped 7 bases and J dropped 5 bases, with 13 bases sitting between them. Germline assignment: CDR1 LGHDT and CDR2 YNNKEL (reference sequence). CDR3 sequence: CASTVARGDTQYF. The CDR3 DNA follows: TGTGCCAGCACCGTCGCTAGGGGAGATACGCAGTATTTT.

In this sample, this clonotype turned up many times. The chain joins TRBV10-2 to TRBJ1-5, with D unclear. V was cut by 4 bases and J by 1 base, with 5 bases left in between. The CDR3 is 13 amino acids. Per the germline V gene, CDR1 is WSHSY and CDR2 is SAAADI. The CDR3 is CASSVQSNQPQHF. DNA for the CDR3: TGCGCCAGCAGTGTGCAGAGCAATCAGCCCCAGCATTTT.

This clonotype was detected many times. The CDR3 DNA reads as TGTGCCAGCAGTAGTCCGTACTATGGCTACACCTTC. Translating gives CASSSPYYGYTF. The V call is TRBV6-2 or TRBV6-3, the J call TRBJ1-2; D unclear. Germline loops: CDR1 MNHEY, CDR2 SVGEGT. This CDR3 has 12 amino acids. Trimming left V 5 bases short and J 3 bases short, with 7 bases between.

The chain joins TRBV15 to TRBJ1-1; D uncertain. Germline lookup yields CDR1 LNHNV and CDR2 YYDKDF (reference sequence). The CDR3 runs 13 residues. Here the CDR3 DNA reads TGTGCTACCGGGGTGACGTTAAACACTGAAGCTTTCTTT. This sequence encodes CATGVTLNTEAFF.

This clonotype showed up many times. The CDR3 sequence: CASSSYRDRGSNEQFF. In nucleotides, the CDR3 is TGTGCCAGCAGTTCTTACCGGGACAGGGGTTCTAATGAGCAGTTCTTC. This chain uses TRBV12-3 or TRBV12-4 with TRBJ2-1; 10 positions match TRBD1. The CDR3 runs 16 residues. J lost 7 bases, V lost 4 bases, and 10 bases had no gene match.

This clonotype was counted many times. The chain links TRBV4-2 to TRBJ1-1; D call uncertain. Looked up from germline, CDR1 is LGHNA and CDR2 is YNFKEQ. V dropped 3 bases and J dropped 2 bases, with 10 bases sitting between them. This CDR3 region has 14 residues. In nucleotides, the CDR3 is TGTGCCAGCAGCCATCGGGGTCTAAACACTGAAGCTTTCTTT. Translation gives CASSHRGLNTEAFF.

This clonotype appeared many times. The chain recombines TRBV28 with TRBJ2-3; 10 bases are a match to TRBD2. The CDR3 is 17 residues long. The V and J ends lost 2 bases and 2 bases, in that order; junction bases with no gene match: 7. Germline CDR1 and CDR2: MDHEN and SYDVKM. The CDR3 coding sequence is TGTGCCAGCAGTTTAGGGCTAGCGGGGGATATCACAGATACGCAGTATTTT. This translates into CASSLGLAGDITDTQYF.

The V call is TRBV6-1, the J call TRBJ2-2, with D perhaps being TRBD1 or TRBD2 (5 bases each). Germline V gene lookup returns CDR1 MNHNS and CDR2 SASEGT. This CDR3 is built from 17 residues. V lost 6 bases and J lost 0, with 17 bases in between. CDR3 DNA sequence: TGTGCCAGCAGAGTGGTTGGGGACCAACCGAACACCGGGGAGCTGTTTTTT. It yields the protein CASRVVGDQPNTGELFF.

This clonotype was found a few times. Given a much more abundant clone one base away, this may be a read error. This chain connects TRBV27 to TRBJ2-3; D possibly corresponds to TRBD1 (5 bases). V was shortened by 7 bases and J by 1 base, with 9 bases between the two germline ends. The CDR3 covers 13 residues. The V gene's germline CDR1 is MNHEY and CDR2 SMNVEV (reference sequence). For the CDR3, the DNA is TGTGCCAGCACTGACAGATGCACAGATACGCAGTATTTT. Amino acid sequence: CASTDRCTDTQYF.

This clonotype has ten or more counts. V and J are TRBV4-3 and TRBJ2-4; D is uncertain. The germline V and J ends were trimmed by 0 bases and 1 base, with 13 bases remaining between them. This CDR3 is built from 17 residues. CDR1 and CDR2 (germline): LGHNA, YSLEER. CDR3: CASSQDFYRVAKNIQYF. CDR3 coding DNA: TGCGCCAGCAGCCAAGATTTCTATAGGGTGGCCAAAAACATTCAGTACTTC.

At least ten counts were recorded for this clonotype. The chain recombines TRBV18 with TRBJ1-2, with D perhaps matching TRBD1 (5 bases). V lost 3 bases and J lost 4, with 9 bases in between. Germline V gives CDR1 KGHSH, CDR2 LQKENI. The CDR3 has 13 residues. CDR3 DNA sequence: TGTGCCAGCTCACCGGACAATTCCTATGGCTACACCTTC. It is translated as CASSPDNSYGYTF.

This clonotype was detected many times. The genes are TRBV6-4 and TRBJ1-3, with 10 bases aligning to TRBD1. V gave up 2 bases and J gave up 0 bases; unmatched junction bases: 4. The CDR3 is 17 residues long. Germline lookup yields CDR1 MRHNA and CDR2 SNTAGT. CDR3 DNA: TGTGCCAGCAGTGACGAGGGACAGGGGAGCTCTGGAAACACCATATATTTT. Its translation is CASSDEGQGSSGNTIYF.

This clonotype was observed a few times. V and J are TRBV6-4 and TRBJ2-3; 7 bases map to TRBD1. Germline CDR1 is MRHNA and CDR2 is SNTAGT. This CDR3 has 15 amino acids. Trimming at V came to 5 bases and at J to 3 bases, leaving 8 bases not matched to a gene. Here the CDR3 reads CASSFETGPTDTQYF. CDR3 coding DNA: TGTGCCAGCAGTTTCGAGACAGGGCCTACAGATACGCAGTATTTT.

This clonotype was detected many times. This chain joins TRBV5-1 and TRBJ2-3; no clear D. This CDR3 contains 14 residues. Trimming removed 1 base from V and 2 bases from J, with 8 bases in between. Germline values: CDR1 SGHRS, CDR2 YFSETQ. CDR3 sequence (DNA): TGCGCCAGCAGCTTGCAACAGCTCACAGATACGCAGTATTTT. It is translated as CASSLQQLTDTQYF.

This clonotype was counted at least ten times. The gene calls are TRBV6-2 or TRBV6-3 and TRBJ2-1, with 15 bases that match TRBD2. This CDR3 region has 15 residues. In germline, CDR1 is MNHEY, CDR2 SVGEGT. With 4 bases clipped from V and 7 bases from J, the junction kept 2 bases outside the gene matches. The CDR3 sequence: CASSSGLAGGNEQFF. CDR3 sequence (DNA): TGTGCCAGCAGTTCTGGACTAGCGGGGGGGAATGAGCAGTTCTTC.

The sample holds many counts of this clonotype. Relative to the germline gene, one junction end is altered; a read error may explain this. This rearrangement joins TRBV6-5 to TRBJ1-1, with 8 bases matching TRBD1. This CDR3 comprises 14 residues. Germline V gives CDR1 MNHEY, CDR2 SVGAGI. CDR3 protein: CDSSYSLGQVEAFF. The CDR3, as DNA: TGTGACAGCAGTTACTCGTTGGGACAGGTTGAAGCTTTCTTT.

Comment on this clonotype: A read error may explain this, as a much larger clone is one base away. The chain joins TRBV20-1 to TRBJ2-3; TRBD2 is a possible D gene (6 bases). The CDR3 consists of 17 residues. The germline V gene encodes CDR1 DFQATT and CDR2 SNEGSKA (reference sequence). V was trimmed by 1 base and J by 0 bases, leaving 17 bases between them. CDR3 bases: TGCAGTGCTAGAGCAACAAAAGGACTACGAAGCACAGATACGCAGTATTTT. Translating it yields CSARATKGLRSTDTQYF.